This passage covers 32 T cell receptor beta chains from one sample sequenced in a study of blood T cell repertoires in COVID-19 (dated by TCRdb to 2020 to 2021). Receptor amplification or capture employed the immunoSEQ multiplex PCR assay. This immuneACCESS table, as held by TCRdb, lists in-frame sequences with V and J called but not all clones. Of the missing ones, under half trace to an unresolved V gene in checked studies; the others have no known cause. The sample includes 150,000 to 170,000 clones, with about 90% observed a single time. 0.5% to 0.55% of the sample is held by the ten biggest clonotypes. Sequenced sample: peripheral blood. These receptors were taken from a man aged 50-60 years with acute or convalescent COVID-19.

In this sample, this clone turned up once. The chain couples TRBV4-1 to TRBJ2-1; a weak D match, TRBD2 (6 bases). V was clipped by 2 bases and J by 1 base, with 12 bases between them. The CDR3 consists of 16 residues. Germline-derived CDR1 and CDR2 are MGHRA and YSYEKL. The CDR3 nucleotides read TGCGCCAGCAGCCAACGGGACTTCCGATCCTACAATGAGCAGTTCTTC. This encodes CASSQRDFRSYNEQFF.

This chain's CDR3 is CASSHAPDSYGYTF. The CDR3 DNA sequence: TGTGCCAGCAGCCACGCTCCGGACAGCTATGGCTACACCTTC. The gene calls are TRBV3-1 (or the pseudogene TRBV3-2) and TRBJ1-2; possible D gene TRBD1, 6 bases. The germline V gene encodes CDR1 LGHDT and CDR2 YNNKEL (reference sequence). The CDR3 runs 14 residues. V was cut by 3 bases and J by 4 bases, with 12 bases left in between.

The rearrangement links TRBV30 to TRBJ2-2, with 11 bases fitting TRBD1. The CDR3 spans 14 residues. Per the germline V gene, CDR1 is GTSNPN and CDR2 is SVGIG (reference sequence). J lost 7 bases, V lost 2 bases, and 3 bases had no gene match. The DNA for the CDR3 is TGTGCCTGGAGTTGGACAGGGGGCCTCGGGGAGCTGTTTTTT. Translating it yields CAWSWTGGLGELFF.

The CDR3 bases are TGTGCCAGCAGCCCCCCCTCGGACAGTCGAATAGAGACCCAGTACTTC. This gives the protein CASSPPSDSRIETQYF. J is TRBJ2-5 and V is TRBV7-9; the D gene is possibly TRBD1 (6 bases). This CDR3 has 16 residues. Trimming stripped 5 bases from V and 4 bases from J, with 20 bases between. Germline V gene sequence: CDR1 SEHNR, CDR2 FQNEAQ (reference sequence).

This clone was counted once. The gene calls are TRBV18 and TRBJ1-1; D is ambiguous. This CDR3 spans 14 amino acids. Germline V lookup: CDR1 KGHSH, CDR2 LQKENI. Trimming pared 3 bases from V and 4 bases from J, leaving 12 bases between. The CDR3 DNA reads TGTGCCAGCTCACCCACAAGCGGGGTCACTGAAGCTTTCTTT. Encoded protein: CASSPTSGVTEAFF.

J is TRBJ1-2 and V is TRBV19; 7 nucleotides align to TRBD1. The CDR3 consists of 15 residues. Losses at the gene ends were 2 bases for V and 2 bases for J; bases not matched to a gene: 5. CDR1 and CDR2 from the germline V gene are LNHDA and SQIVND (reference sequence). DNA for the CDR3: TGTGCCAGTAGTATAATAGGGGGCTTCAACTATGGCTACACCTTC. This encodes CASSIIGGFNYGYTF.

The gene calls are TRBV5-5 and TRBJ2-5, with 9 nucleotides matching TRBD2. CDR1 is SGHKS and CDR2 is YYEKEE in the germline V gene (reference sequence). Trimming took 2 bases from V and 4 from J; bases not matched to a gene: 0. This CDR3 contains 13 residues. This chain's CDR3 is CASSLLAGETQYF. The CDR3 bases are TGTGCCAGCAGCTTACTAGCGGGAGAGACCCAGTACTTC. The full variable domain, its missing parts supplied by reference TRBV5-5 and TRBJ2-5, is DAGVTQSPTHLIKTRGQQVTLRCSPISGHKSVSWYQQVLGQGPQFIFQYYEKEERGRGNFPDRFSARQFPNYSSELNVNALLLGDSALYLCASSLLAGETQYFGPGTRLLVL.

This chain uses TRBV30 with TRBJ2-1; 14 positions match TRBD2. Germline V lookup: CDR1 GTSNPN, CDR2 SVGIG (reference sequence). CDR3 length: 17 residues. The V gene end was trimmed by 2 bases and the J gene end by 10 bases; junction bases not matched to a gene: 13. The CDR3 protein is CAWSPPPGTSGSKEQFF. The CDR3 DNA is TGTGCCTGGAGTCCCCCCCCCGGGACTAGCGGGAGTAAGGAGCAGTTCTTC.

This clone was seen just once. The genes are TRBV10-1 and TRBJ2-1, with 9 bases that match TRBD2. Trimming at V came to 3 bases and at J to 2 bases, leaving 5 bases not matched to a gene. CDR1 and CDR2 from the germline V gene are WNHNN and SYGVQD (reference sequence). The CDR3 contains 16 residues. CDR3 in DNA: TGCGCCAGCAGTGATCTGTCTAGCGGGGCCTACAATGAGCAGTTCTTC. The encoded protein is CASSDLSSGAYNEQFF.

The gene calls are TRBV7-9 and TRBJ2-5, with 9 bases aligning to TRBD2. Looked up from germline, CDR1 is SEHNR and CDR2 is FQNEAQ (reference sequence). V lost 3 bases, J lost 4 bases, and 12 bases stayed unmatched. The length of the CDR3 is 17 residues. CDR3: CASSFDSGRRGGETQYF. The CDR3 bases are TGTGCCAGCAGCTTCGATAGCGGGAGAAGGGGAGGAGAGACCCAGTACTTC.

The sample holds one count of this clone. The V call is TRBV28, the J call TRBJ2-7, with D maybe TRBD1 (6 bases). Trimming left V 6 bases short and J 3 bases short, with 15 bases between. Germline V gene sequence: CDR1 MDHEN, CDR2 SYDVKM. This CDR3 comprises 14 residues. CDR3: CASRKQGSDYEQYF. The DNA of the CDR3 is TGTGCCAGCAGGAAACAGGGCTCGGACTACGAGCAGTACTTC.

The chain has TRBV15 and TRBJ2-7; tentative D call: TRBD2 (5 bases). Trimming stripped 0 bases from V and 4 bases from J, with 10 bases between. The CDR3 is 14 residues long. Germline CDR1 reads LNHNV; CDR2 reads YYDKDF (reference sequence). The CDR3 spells CATSRDYPGYEQYV. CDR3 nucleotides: TGTGCCACCAGCAGAGATTACCCGGGATACGAGCAGTACGTC.

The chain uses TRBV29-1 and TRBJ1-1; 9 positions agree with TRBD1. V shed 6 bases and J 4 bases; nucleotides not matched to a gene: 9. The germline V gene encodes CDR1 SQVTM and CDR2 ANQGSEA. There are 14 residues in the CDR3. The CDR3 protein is CSVDRGGLGTEAFF. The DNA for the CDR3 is TGCAGCGTAGACAGGGGGGGTTTGGGCACTGAAGCTTTCTTT.

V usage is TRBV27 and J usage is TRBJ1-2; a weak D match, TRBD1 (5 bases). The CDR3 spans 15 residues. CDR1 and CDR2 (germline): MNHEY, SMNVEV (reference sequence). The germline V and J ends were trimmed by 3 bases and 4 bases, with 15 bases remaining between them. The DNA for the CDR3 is TGTGCCAGCAGTTTCGCCCCGACAGACTTCTATGGCTACACCTTC. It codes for CASSFAPTDFYGYTF.

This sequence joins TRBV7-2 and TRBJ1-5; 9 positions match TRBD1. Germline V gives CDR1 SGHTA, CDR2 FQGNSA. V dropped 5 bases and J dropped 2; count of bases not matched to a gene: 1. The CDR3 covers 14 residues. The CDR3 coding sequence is TGTGCCAGCAGCAGGACAGGGGGCAATCAGCCCCAGCATTTT. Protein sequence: CASSRTGGNQPQHF.

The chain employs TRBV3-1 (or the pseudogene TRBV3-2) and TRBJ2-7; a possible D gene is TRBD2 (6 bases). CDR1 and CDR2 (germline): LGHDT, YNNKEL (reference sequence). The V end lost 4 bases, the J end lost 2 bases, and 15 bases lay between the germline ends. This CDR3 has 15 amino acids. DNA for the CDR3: TGTGCCAGCAGCCTCGGCGGCGGGGACGCCTACGAGCAGTACTTC. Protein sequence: CASSLGGGDAYEQYF.

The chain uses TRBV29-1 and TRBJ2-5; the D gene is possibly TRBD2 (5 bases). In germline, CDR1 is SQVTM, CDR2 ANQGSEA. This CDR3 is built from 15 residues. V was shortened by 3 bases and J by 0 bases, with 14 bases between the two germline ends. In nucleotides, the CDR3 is TGCAGCGTTGAGCTGGGAGACTCTAACCAAGAGACCCAGTACTTC. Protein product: CSVELGDSNQETQYF.

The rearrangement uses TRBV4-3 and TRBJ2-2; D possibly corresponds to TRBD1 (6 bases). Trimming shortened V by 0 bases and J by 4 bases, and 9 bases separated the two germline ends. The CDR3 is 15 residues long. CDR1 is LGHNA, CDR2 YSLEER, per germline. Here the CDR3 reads CASSQEGAVTGELFF. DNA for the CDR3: TGCGCCAGCAGCCAAGAGGGGGCAGTCACCGGGGAGCTGTTTTTT.

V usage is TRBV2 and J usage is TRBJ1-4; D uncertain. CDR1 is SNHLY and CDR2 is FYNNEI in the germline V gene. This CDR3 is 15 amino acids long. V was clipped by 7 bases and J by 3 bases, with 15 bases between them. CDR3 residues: CASNPEGRANEKLFF. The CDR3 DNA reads TGTGCCAGCAACCCCGAAGGGAGGGCTAATGAAAAACTGTTTTTT.

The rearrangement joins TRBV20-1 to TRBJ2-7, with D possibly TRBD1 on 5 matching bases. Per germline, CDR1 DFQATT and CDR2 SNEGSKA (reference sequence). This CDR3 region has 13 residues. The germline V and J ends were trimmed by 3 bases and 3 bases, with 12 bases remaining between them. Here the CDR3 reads CSASPQDSYEQYF. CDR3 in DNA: TGCAGTGCTAGTCCCCAAGACAGCTACGAGCAGTACTTC.

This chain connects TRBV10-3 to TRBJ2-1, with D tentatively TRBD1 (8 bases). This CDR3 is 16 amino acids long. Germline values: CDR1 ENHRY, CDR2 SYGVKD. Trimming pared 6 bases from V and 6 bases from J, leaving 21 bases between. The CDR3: CAISGQGGRDGNEQFF. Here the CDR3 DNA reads TGTGCCATCAGCGGACAGGGAGGGCGAGACGGCAATGAGCAGTTCTTC.

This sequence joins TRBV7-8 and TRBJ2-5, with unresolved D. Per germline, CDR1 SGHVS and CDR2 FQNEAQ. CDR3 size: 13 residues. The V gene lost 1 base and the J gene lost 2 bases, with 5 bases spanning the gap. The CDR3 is CASSLDGQETQYF. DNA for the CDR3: TGTGCCAGCAGCTTAGACGGGCAAGAGACCCAGTACTTC.

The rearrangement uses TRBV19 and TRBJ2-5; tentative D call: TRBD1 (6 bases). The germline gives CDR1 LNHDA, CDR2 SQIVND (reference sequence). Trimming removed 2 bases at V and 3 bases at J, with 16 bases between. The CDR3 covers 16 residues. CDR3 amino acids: CASSIRTGSGEETQYF. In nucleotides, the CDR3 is TGTGCCAGTAGTATACGAACAGGGAGTGGTGAAGAGACCCAGTACTTC.

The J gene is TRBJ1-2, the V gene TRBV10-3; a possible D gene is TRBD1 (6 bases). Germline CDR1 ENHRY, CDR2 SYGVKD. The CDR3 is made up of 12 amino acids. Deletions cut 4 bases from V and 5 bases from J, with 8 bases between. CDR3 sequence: CAISGRGYGYTF. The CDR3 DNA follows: TGTGCCATCAGTGGCAGGGGTTATGGCTACACCTTC.

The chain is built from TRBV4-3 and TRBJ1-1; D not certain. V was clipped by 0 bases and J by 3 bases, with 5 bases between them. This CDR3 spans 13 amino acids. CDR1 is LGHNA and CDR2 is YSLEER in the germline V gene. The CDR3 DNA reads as TGCGCCAGCAGCCAAGATCGAGACACTGAAGCTTTCTTT. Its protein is CASSQDRDTEAFF.

For the CDR3, the DNA is TGCGCCAGCAGCCGCGGACACCTAATCGCAACTAATGAAAAACTGTTTTTT. This codes for CASSRGHLIATNEKLFF. The chain links TRBV5-1 to TRBJ1-4; D might be TRBD1 (5 bases). There are 17 residues in the CDR3. V lost 4 bases to trimming and J lost 0 bases, with 16 bases between them. CDR1 and CDR2 from the germline V gene are SGHRS and YFSETQ.

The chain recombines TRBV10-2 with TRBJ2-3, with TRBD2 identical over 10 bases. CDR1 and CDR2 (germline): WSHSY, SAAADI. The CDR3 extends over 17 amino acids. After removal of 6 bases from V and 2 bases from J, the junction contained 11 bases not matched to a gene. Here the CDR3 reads CASRPSRTSGPTDTQYF. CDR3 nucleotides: TGCGCCAGCAGACCCTCCCGGACTAGCGGACCCACAGATACGCAGTATTTT.

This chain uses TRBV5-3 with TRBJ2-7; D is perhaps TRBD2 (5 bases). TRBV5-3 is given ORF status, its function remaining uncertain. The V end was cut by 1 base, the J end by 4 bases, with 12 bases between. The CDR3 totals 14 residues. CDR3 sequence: CARSLPIAPYEQYF. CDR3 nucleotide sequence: TGTGCCAGAAGCTTGCCAATAGCGCCGTACGAGCAGTACTTC.

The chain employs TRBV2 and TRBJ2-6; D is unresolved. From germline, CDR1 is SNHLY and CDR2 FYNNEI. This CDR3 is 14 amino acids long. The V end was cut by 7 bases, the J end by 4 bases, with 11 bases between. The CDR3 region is CASTGSRGANVLTF. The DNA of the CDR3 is TGTGCCAGCACGGGTTCGCGGGGGGCCAACGTCCTGACTTTC. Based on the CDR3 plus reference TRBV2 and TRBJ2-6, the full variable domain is EPEVTQTPSHQVTQMGQEVILRCVPISNHLYFYWYRQILGQKVEFLVSFYNNEISEKSEIFDDQFSVERPDGSNFTLKIRSTKLEDSAMYFCASTGSRGANVLTFGAGSRLTVL.

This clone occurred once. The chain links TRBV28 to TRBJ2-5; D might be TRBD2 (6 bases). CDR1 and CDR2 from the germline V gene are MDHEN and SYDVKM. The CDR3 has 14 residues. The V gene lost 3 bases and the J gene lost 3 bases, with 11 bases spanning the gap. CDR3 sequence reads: CASSFREREETQYF. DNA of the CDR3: TGTGCCAGCAGTTTCCGTGAGCGGGAAGAGACCCAGTACTTC.

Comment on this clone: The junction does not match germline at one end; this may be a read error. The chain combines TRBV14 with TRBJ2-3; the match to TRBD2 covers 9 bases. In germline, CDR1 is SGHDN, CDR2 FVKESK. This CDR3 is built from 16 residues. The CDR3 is CASSQLPGLAGRTLYF. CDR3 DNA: TGTGCCAGCAGCCAACTGCCGGGACTAGCAGGACGCACGCTGTATTTT.

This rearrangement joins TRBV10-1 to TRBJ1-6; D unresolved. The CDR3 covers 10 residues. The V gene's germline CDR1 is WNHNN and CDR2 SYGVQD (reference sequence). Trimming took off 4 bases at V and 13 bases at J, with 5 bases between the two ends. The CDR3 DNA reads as TGCGCCAGCAGTGCCCCGCCCCTCCACTTT. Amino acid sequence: CASSAPPLHF.